These 8 T cell receptor beta chains were all obtained from the same sample, sequenced in a study of Graves' ophthalmopathy and Graves' hyperthyroidism. RNA served as the template for amplifying TCR beta CDR3 regions. First-round RT-PCR with HTBI primers preceded a second-round multiplex PCR. TCRdb ran MiXCR on the multiplex PCR reads and lists one entry per CDR3 protein. Of over a million distinct CDR3 sequences in the sample, 36% are singletons; the top ten hold around 10%. What was sequenced was peripheral blood or thyroid tissue (not recorded which). Receptors were obtained from an adult man with Graves' hyperthyroidism.

This clonotype came up many times. The V gene is TRBV6-2 or TRBV6-3, the J gene TRBJ2-7; no firm D call. This CDR3 is built from 11 residues. Germline values: CDR1 MNHEY, CDR2 SVGEGT. Trimming cost V 2 bases and J 6 bases, with 5 bases left between them. The CDR3 sequence: CASSYKGEQYF. DNA for the CDR3: TGTGCCAGCAGTTACAAGGGCGAGCAGTACTTC.

This clonotype was detected many times. V and J are TRBV7-9 and TRBJ2-5; TRBD1 is a possible D gene (6 bases). The CDR3 has 14 residues. Trimming took off 5 bases at V and 3 bases at J, with 13 bases between the two ends. CDR1 is SEHNR, CDR2 FQNEAQ, per germline (reference sequence). CDR3 residues: CASSRTEIEETQYF. CDR3 in DNA: TGTGCCAGCAGCCGGACAGAGATCGAAGAGACCCAGTACTTC. Supplemented by reference TRBV7-9 and TRBJ2-5, the full variable domain reads DTGVSQNPRHKITKRGQNVTFRCDPISEHNRLYWYRQTLGQGPEFLTYFQNEAQLEKSRLLSDRFSAERPKGSFSTLEIQRTEQGDSAMYLCASSRTEIEETQYFGPGTRLLVL.

This clonotype has a count of ten or more. CDR3 sequence: CASSYVQGGDEQYF. The CDR3 DNA reads TGTGCCAGCAGTTACGTTCAGGGCGGCGACGAGCAGTACTTC. J is TRBJ2-7 and V is TRBV12-3 or TRBV12-4; D might be TRBD1 (5 bases). The V gene lost 4 bases and the J gene lost 5 bases, with 15 bases spanning the gap. This CDR3 is 14 amino acids long.

The chain is built from TRBV7-2 and TRBJ1-4; TRBD1 matches 7 bases. Per the germline V gene, CDR1 is SGHTA and CDR2 is FQGNSA. V dropped 5 bases and J dropped 4; count of bases not matched to a gene: 4. CDR3 length equals 14 residues. The CDR3 spells CASSERDSNEKLFF. The DNA for the CDR3 is TGTGCCAGCAGCGAGCGGGACAGTAATGAAAAACTGTTTTTT. Based on the CDR3 plus reference TRBV7-2 and TRBJ1-4, the full variable domain is GAGVSQSPSNKVTEKGKDVELRCDPISGHTALYWYRQSLGQGLEFLIYFQGNSAPDKSGLPSDRFSAERTGGSVSTLTIQRTQQEDSAVYLCASSERDSNEKLFFGSGTQLSVL.

J is TRBJ2-5 and V is TRBV10-3; maybe TRBD2 (5 bases). In germline, CDR1 is ENHRY, CDR2 SYGVKD. The CDR3 is 12 amino acids. V dropped 9 bases and J dropped 5 bases, with 13 bases sitting between them. CDR3 sequence (DNA): TGTGCCATTGCGGGCGGAGGTGAGACCCAGTACTTC. Amino acids: CAIAGGGETQYF.

With regard to this clonotype: At one end the junction does not follow the germline gene, possibly because of a read error. V is TRBV19 and J is TRBJ1-5; D may be TRBD1 (5 bases). In germline, CDR1 is LNHDA, CDR2 SQIVND (reference sequence). The CDR3 has 13 amino acids. The CDR3 sequence: CAGRDSSGQPQHF. CDR3 nucleotide sequence: TGTGCCGGTAGGGACTCCTCGGGACAGCCCCAGCATTTT.

The chain carries TRBV7-9 and TRBJ1-4; D is unclear. The germline V and J ends were trimmed by 10 bases and 0 bases, with 15 bases remaining between them. Germline V gives CDR1 SEHNR, CDR2 FQNEAQ (reference sequence). This CDR3 is built from 15 residues. CDR3 nucleotide sequence: TGTGCCATCCCAGGAGATAGCGCAACTAATGAAAAACTGTTTTTT. Encoded protein: CAIPGDSATNEKLFF.

Ten or more counts support this clonotype. The chain links TRBV20-1 to TRBJ2-5; a weak D match, TRBD1 (6 bases). Germline CDR1 reads DFQATT; CDR2 reads SNEGSKA (reference sequence). The V end lost 4 bases, the J end lost 7 bases, and 16 bases lay between the germline ends. The CDR3 loop spans 13 amino acids. CDR3 DNA sequence: TGCAGTGCTAAATCTACAGGGTGGGGGACCCAGTACTTC. It codes for CSAKSTGWGTQYF.